This entry lists 14 T cell receptor beta chains sequenced from one sample in a study of blood T cells in healthy people across ages. A J-beta primer mix and a sample-barcoded 5' primer were used in a second PCR of roughly 6 to 12 cycles. MiXCR was run by TCRdb on the 5' RACE reads, yielding one entry per CDR3 protein. The sample holds over a million distinct CDR3 sequences, around 40% seen once. The sequencing input was blood. These receptors came from a woman aged 18-35 years in good health.

The CDR3 loop reads CASSQTDLEAFF. DNA of the CDR3: TGTGCCAGCAGCCAGACCGACTTGGAAGCTTTCTTT. The chain recombines TRBV2 with TRBJ1-1; D call uncertain. CDR1 and CDR2 (germline): SNHLY, FYNNEI. This CDR3 is built from 12 residues. V lost 6 bases, J lost 8 bases, and 13 bases lay in between.

V and J are TRBV2 and TRBJ2-7; TRBD1 matches 12 bases. The CDR3 loop spans 12 amino acids. Germline values: CDR1 SNHLY, CDR2 FYNNEI. The J segment lost 7 bases and the V segment lost 10 bases, leaving 5 bases of the junction unmatched. The CDR3 sequence: CAMGQGAWEQYF. CDR3 sequence (DNA): TGTGCCATGGGACAGGGGGCCTGGGAGCAGTACTTC.

This rearrangement joins TRBV6-5 to TRBJ2-3, with 13 positions matching TRBD2. The germline V gene has CDR1 MNHEY and CDR2 SVGAGI. V lost 0 bases to trimming and J lost 3 bases; unmatched junction nucleotides: 6. There are 18 residues in the CDR3. Here the CDR3 reads CASSYSHPGLAGTDTQYF. The CDR3 coding sequence is TGTGCCAGCAGTTACTCGCACCCGGGACTAGCGGGGACAGATACGCAGTATTTT.

This clonotype has just a few counts. The chain joins TRBV5-1 to TRBJ2-5; 14 bases match TRBD2. The DNA end is a closer match to TRBJ2-7, so the J assignment may be wrong. This CDR3 is built from 16 residues. Per the germline V gene, CDR1 is SGHRS and CDR2 is YFSETQ. The chain's CDR3 is CASSPGTSGSFSEQYF. DNA for the CDR3: TGCGCCAGCAGCCCGGGGACTAGCGGGAGTTTTAGCGAGCAGTACTTC.

This clonotype has just a few counts. The V gene is TRBV20-1, the J gene TRBJ2-7; no reliable D call. Trimming left V 0 bases short and J 0 bases short, with 9 bases between. This CDR3 contains 14 residues. Germline V gene sequence: CDR1 DFQATT, CDR2 SNEGSKA (reference sequence). CDR3 coding DNA: TGCAGTGCTAGAGATCAAGGGAACTCCTACGAGCAGTACTTC. Residues: CSARDQGNSYEQYF.

This chain uses TRBV20-1 with TRBJ2-7, with D maybe TRBD1 (5 bases). This CDR3 is built from 15 residues. V lost 0 bases and J 2 bases, leaving 14 bases between the germline ends. Germline CDR1 DFQATT, CDR2 SNEGSKA (reference sequence). The CDR3 bases are TGCAGTGCTAGAGAGCATAAGGGGCTCACCTACGAGCAGTACTTC. It translates to CSAREHKGLTYEQYF.

V usage is TRBV11-2 and J usage is TRBJ2-1; 9 nucleotides line up with TRBD1. The germline gives CDR1 SGHAT, CDR2 FQNNGV. The CDR3 covers 19 residues. The trim removed 1 base at V and 13 bases at J, leaving 23 bases unmatched. The CDR3 spells CASSLVGQSGQGDRETQFF. CDR3 coding DNA: TGTGCCAGCAGCTTAGTCGGTCAATCGGGACAGGGAGACAGAGAGACCCAGTTCTTC.

This chain connects TRBV20-1 to TRBJ2-2; D remains ambiguous. V lost 3 bases and J lost 5, with 7 bases in between. The CDR3 runs to 12 residues. Germline lookup yields CDR1 DFQATT and CDR2 SNEGSKA (reference sequence). The CDR3 here is CSASLETGELFF. As DNA, the CDR3 is TGCAGTGCTAGTTTGGAGACCGGGGAGCTGTTTTTT.

This chain connects TRBV15 to TRBJ1-1; tentative D call: TRBD1 (5 bases). The V and J ends lost 0 bases and 4 bases respectively, with 15 bases between them. Germline values: CDR1 LNHNV, CDR2 YYDKDF (reference sequence). The CDR3 contains 16 residues. The CDR3 sequence is CATSRDRGSPGTEAFF. DNA for the CDR3: TGTGCCACCAGCAGAGATCGGGGCAGTCCGGGCACTGAAGCTTTCTTT.

This clonotype was seen repeatedly, ten times or more. The chain joins TRBV11-2 to TRBJ2-7; D unclear. This CDR3 has 13 amino acids. Trimming shortened V by 2 bases and J by 4 bases, and 9 bases separated the two germline ends. Germline V gene sequence: CDR1 SGHAT, CDR2 FQNNGV. CDR3 amino acids: CASSLHNPYEQYF. The CDR3 bases are TGTGCCAGCAGCTTACACAACCCGTACGAGCAGTACTTC.

The DNA of the CDR3 is TGTGCCATCTCTACCCAGGAGGAGGATACGCAGTATTTT. Translating gives CAISTQEEDTQYF. The chain employs TRBV10-3 and TRBJ2-3, with D tentatively TRBD2 (5 bases). V was clipped by 8 bases and J by 6 bases, with 15 bases between them. This CDR3 has 13 residues. Germline CDR1 and CDR2: ENHRY and SYGVKD.

The V call is TRBV5-1, the J call TRBJ2-7, with 9 bases identical to TRBD1. This CDR3 has 15 amino acids. After removal of 3 bases from V and 2 bases from J, the junction contained 6 bases not matched to a gene. The germline V gene encodes CDR1 SGHRS and CDR2 YFSETQ. CDR3 in DNA: TGCGCCAGCAGCTCGACGACAGGGGGGACCTACGAGCAGTACTTC. It translates to CASSSTTGGTYEQYF.

This chain uses TRBV6-1 with TRBJ1-4, with D perhaps matching TRBD1 (6 bases). V lost 8 bases and J 6 bases, leaving 16 bases between the germline ends. Germline-derived CDR1 and CDR2 are MNHNS and SASEGT. This CDR3 has 14 residues. CDR3 amino acids: CASEDRGGDEKLFF. The CDR3 DNA follows: TGTGCCAGCGAGGACCGAGGGGGTGATGAAAAACTGTTTTTT.

The chain employs TRBV2 and TRBJ1-2; D is possibly TRBD1 (6 bases). Germline CDR1 SNHLY, CDR2 FYNNEI. The ends were cut back, 6 bases at V and 3 bases at J, with 11 bases in the middle. CDR3 length: 13 residues. CDR3: CASSLRTDYGYTF. The CDR3 DNA follows: TGTGCCAGCAGCCTAAGGACAGACTATGGCTACACCTTC. Full variable domain (missing parts from reference TRBV2 and TRBJ1-2): EPEVTQTPSHQVTQMGQEVILRCVPISNHLYFYWYRQILGQKVEFLVSFYNNEISEKSEIFDDQFSVERPDGSNFTLKIRSTKLEDSAMYFCASSLRTDYGYTFGSGTRLTVV.